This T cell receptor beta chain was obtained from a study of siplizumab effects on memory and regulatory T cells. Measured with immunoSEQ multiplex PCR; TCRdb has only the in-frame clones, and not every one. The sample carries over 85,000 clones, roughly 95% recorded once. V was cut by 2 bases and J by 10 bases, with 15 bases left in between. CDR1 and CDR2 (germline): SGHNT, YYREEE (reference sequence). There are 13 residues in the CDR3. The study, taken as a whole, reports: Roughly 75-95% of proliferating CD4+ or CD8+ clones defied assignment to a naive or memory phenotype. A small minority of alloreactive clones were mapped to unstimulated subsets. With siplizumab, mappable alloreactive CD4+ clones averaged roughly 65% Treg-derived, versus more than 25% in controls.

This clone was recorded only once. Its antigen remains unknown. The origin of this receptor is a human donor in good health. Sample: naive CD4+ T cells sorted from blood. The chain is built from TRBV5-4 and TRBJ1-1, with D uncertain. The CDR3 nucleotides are TGTGCCAGCAGCTTACCTTCTAGCGGTGGAGCTTTCTTT. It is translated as CASSLPSSGGAFF.